The T cell receptor (beta chain) described here comes from a study of early T cells in non-severe SARS-CoV-2 infection. Study-level information: The authors sequenced bulk RNA from unsorted whole blood, leaving chains unpaired. Points from the study as a whole: Reliance on VDJdb matching favored anti-spike CD8 responses; private and CD4 specificities were missed.

Individually, cDNA molecules had unique molecular identifiers attached to them. TCRdb re-called the 5' RACE reads through MiXCR, storing one row per CDR3 protein. The table lists tens of thousands of distinct CDR3 sequences, 15% to 18% of them singletons, with 10% to 15% in the top ten. Germline CDR1 MNHEY, CDR2 SMNVEV (reference sequence). Trimming cost V 3 bases and J 6 bases, with 11 bases left between them. The CDR3 spans 14 residues. In this sample, this clonotype turned up a few times. Its specificity is unknown. The V gene is TRBV27, the J gene TRBJ2-2; tentatively, D is TRBD2 (5 bases). Input material: whole blood. The clonotype was recovered from an adult who was a healthcare worker with PCR-confirmed SARS-CoV-2 infection or an uninfected control (not recorded which). The DNA for the CDR3 is TGTGCCAGCAGTTTCTGGTCGGAGGCCGGGGAGCTGTTTTTT. Its protein is CASSFWSEAGELFF.